A single T cell receptor (beta chain) is shown here with its context. Its antigen is not identified. This CDR3 is built from 14 residues. Germline-derived CDR1 and CDR2 are SEHNR and FQNEAQ (reference sequence). Trimming shortened V by 1 base and J by 3 bases, and 9 bases separated the two germline ends. This sample was taken from a study of OX40 agonist ivuxolimab in advanced cancers. Background on the study: Recorded diagnoses for dose-escalation patients were hepatocellular carcinoma, melanoma, renal cell or head and neck cancer.

Produced via immunoSEQ multiplex PCR; TCRdb's table is partial and in-frame only. The sample includes roughly 67,000 clones, around four fifths of them seen just once. Study-wide results and caveats: Relative to CD4+ cells, CD8+ T cells on average had more expanded clones.

The sample in question was CD4+ or CD8+ T cells sorted from blood, obtained in a trial of the OX40 agonist ivuxolimab. The receptor was isolated from an adult with an advanced solid tumor such as melanoma, head and neck, liver or kidney cancer. The gene calls are TRBV7-9 and TRBJ1-2, with D hard to call. The CDR3 region has the DNA TGTGCCAGCAGCTTAGGGGAAACAGACTATGGCTACACCTTC. It yields the protein CASSLGETDYGYTF.